These 27 T cell receptor beta chains were all obtained from the same sample, sequenced in a study of PD-1 blockade in classical Hodgkin lymphoma. All trial patients relapsed after autologous stem cell transplantation. Libraries were prepared by immunoSEQ multiplex PCR; TCRdb keeps only in-frame clonotypes and omits some of them. The repertoire has under 5,500 clones, more than 55% of them found once; the top ten carry about 37%. The sample in question was peripheral blood mononuclear cells (PBMCs), obtained at baseline. The receptor set was obtained from a human donor with classical Hodgkin lymphoma.

This clone was seen once. The V and J genes are TRBV7-7 and TRBJ2-1; tentatively, D is TRBD2 (6 bases). Per the germline V gene, CDR1 is SSHAT and CDR2 is FNYEAQ (reference sequence). Deletions cut 5 bases from V and 0 bases from J, with 11 bases between. This CDR3 region has 15 residues. The CDR3 reads CASSQGLHSYNEQFF. Here the CDR3 DNA reads TGTGCCAGCAGCCAGGGACTCCACTCCTACAATGAGCAGTTCTTC.

The genes are TRBV7-6 and TRBJ2-2; possible D gene TRBD2, 5 bases. The CDR3 spans 13 residues. CDR1 and CDR2 from the germline V gene are SGHVS and FNYEAQ. Between the trimmed V and J ends, which lost 3 bases and 8 bases, there was a span of 10 bases. This CDR3 is CASSFYGEGELFF. The CDR3 region has the DNA TGTGCCAGCAGCTTTTACGGGGAGGGGGAGCTGTTTTTT.

This clone is a singleton in its sample. V gene TRBV7-3 combines with J gene TRBJ1-2, with D unresolved. The CDR3 is 15 residues long. Germline V gene sequence: CDR1 SGHTA, CDR2 FQGTGA. Trimming removed 6 bases from V and 5 bases from J, with 19 bases in between. For the CDR3, the DNA is TGTGCCAGCAGACTACAGCCCGGAGGCCCATATGGCTACACCTTC. Protein: CASRLQPGGPYGYTF.

The chain is built from TRBV28 and TRBJ1-5; no clear D. V was trimmed by 8 bases and J by 0 bases, leaving 17 bases between them. Germline CDR1 reads MDHEN; CDR2 reads SYDVKM. CDR3 size: 16 residues. The CDR3 region is CASLTLGYGSNQPQHF. CDR3 DNA: TGTGCCAGCCTAACCCTAGGTTATGGTAGCAATCAGCCCCAGCATTTT.

This sequence joins TRBV19 and TRBJ2-7, with D unclear. Per the germline V gene, CDR1 is LNHDA and CDR2 is SQIVND (reference sequence). The CDR3 covers 13 residues. V gave up 3 bases and J gave up 5 bases, with 11 bases separating them. CDR3 in DNA: TGTGCCAGTAGTATCGCCACTGGGAACGAGCAGTACTTC. It translates to CASSIATGNEQYF. The full variable domain, rest sourced from reference TRBV19 and TRBJ2-7, is DGGITQSPKYLFRKEGQNVTLSCEQNLNHDAMYWYRQDPGQGLRLIYYSQIVNDFQKGDIAEGYSVSREKKESFPLTVTSAQKNPTAFYLCASSIATGNEQYFGPGTRLTVT.

This clone was seen only a few times. V and J are TRBV28 and TRBJ2-5; D is ambiguous. This CDR3 region has 12 residues. Deletions cut 7 bases from V and 4 bases from J, with 10 bases between. Germline loops: CDR1 MDHEN, CDR2 SYDVKM. CDR3 bases: TGTGCCAGCAACGGCGTAAGAGAGACCCAGTACTTC. Protein sequence: CASNGVRETQYF.

V is TRBV19 and J is TRBJ2-7, with D unclear. The CDR3 extends over 15 amino acids. The V end was cut by 1 base, the J end by 3 bases, with 13 bases between. The V gene's germline CDR1 is LNHDA and CDR2 SQIVND (reference sequence). The CDR3 sequence: CASSIGSGWGYEQYF. CDR3 nucleotides: TGTGCCAGTAGTATAGGATCCGGCTGGGGCTACGAGCAGTACTTC.

The chain recombines TRBV2 with TRBJ2-1; TRBD2 matches at 7 bases. Unmatched junction bases numbered 3, after V lost 6 bases and J lost 7 bases. Germline-derived CDR1 and CDR2 are SNHLY and FYNNEI. There are 12 residues in the CDR3. CDR3 protein: CASRLAGNEQFF. CDR3 DNA sequence: TGTGCCAGCAGGTTAGCGGGTAATGAGCAGTTCTTC. Full variable domain (missing parts from reference TRBV2 and TRBJ2-1): EPEVTQTPSHQVTQMGQEVILRCVPISNHLYFYWYRQILGQKVEFLVSFYNNEISEKSEIFDDQFSVERPDGSNFTLKIRSTKLEDSAMYFCASRLAGNEQFFGPGTRLTVL.

By sample share, this clone is medium-sized. The CDR3 here is CASSLAGGAATYEQYF. The CDR3 DNA is TGTGCCAGTAGTTTAGCGGGGGGGGCCGCTACCTACGAGCAGTACTTC. V usage is TRBV19 and J usage is TRBJ2-7; 11 bases map to TRBD2. The V gene end was trimmed by 5 bases and the J gene end by 2 bases; junction bases not matched to a gene: 8. This CDR3 spans 16 amino acids. CDR1 LNHDA and CDR2 SQIVND come from the germline V gene (reference sequence).

By its share, this clone is medium-sized. The rearrangement uses TRBV9 and TRBJ2-2, with D perhaps matching TRBD1 or TRBD2 (5 bases each). Germline-derived CDR1 and CDR2 are SGDLS and YYNGEE. This CDR3 spans 14 amino acids. The ends were cut back, 0 bases at V and 7 bases at J, with 10 bases in the middle. CDR3 DNA: TGTGCCAGCAGCGTAGTGGGGGAGAGCGGGGAGCTGTTTTTT. Protein product: CASSVVGESGELFF.

J is TRBJ2-2 and V is TRBV13; 13 bases line up with TRBD2. Germline V gene sequence: CDR1 PRHDT, CDR2 FYEKMQ (reference sequence). The CDR3 has 15 amino acids. Trimming at V came to 5 bases and at J to 9 bases, leaving 6 bases not matched to a gene. The CDR3 DNA follows: TGTGCCAGCAGCCAACGGACTAGCGGGGGCCGGGAGCTGTTTTTT. Encoded protein: CASSQRTSGGRELFF. The variable domain in full, completed from reference TRBV13 and TRBJ2-2, reads AAGVIQSPRHLIKEKRETATLKCYPIPRHDTVYWYQQGPGQDPQFLISFYEKMQSDKGSIPDRFSAQQFSDYHSELNMSSLELGDSALYFCASSQRTSGGRELFFGEGSRLTVL.

The rearrangement uses TRBV7-2 and TRBJ1-3; 10 positions agree with TRBD1. Unmatched junction bases numbered 13, after V lost 8 bases and J lost 0 bases. CDR1 is SGHTA and CDR2 is FQGNSA in the germline V gene. This CDR3 has 18 amino acids. CDR3 nucleotide sequence: TGTGCCAGCCGTGCCGGGACAGGGGCCCAAAGCTCTGGAAACACCATATATTTT. Protein sequence: CASRAGTGAQSSGNTIYF.

This clone is classed as hyperexpanded. This rearrangement joins TRBV7-2 to TRBJ2-7; 9 bases fit TRBD1. V shed 3 bases and J 7 bases; nucleotides not matched to a gene: 7. The CDR3 loop spans 14 amino acids. The germline V gene has CDR1 SGHTA and CDR2 FQGNSA. The CDR3 region has the DNA TGTGCCAGCAGCTTGGTGGGACAGGGCAGGGAGCAGTACTTC. Its translation is CASSLVGQGREQYF. Full variable domain (remainder filled in from reference TRBV7-2 and TRBJ2-7): GAGVSQSPSNKVTEKGKDVELRCDPISGHTALYWYRQSLGQGLEFLIYFQGNSAPDKSGLPSDRFSAERTGGSVSTLTIQRTQQEDSAVYLCASSLVGQGREQYFGPGTRLTVT.

This clone was seen only once. The rearrangement joins TRBV29-1 to TRBJ1-1; no clear D gene. Trimming took 7 bases from V and 1 from J, leaving 10 bases between them. CDR3 length: 12 residues. Germline V gives CDR1 SQVTM, CDR2 ANQGSEA. The CDR3 bases are TGCAGCGCGGAACGGGGGAACACTGAAGCTTTCTTT. Amino acids: CSAERGNTEAFF.

The chain recombines TRBV7-9 with TRBJ2-1, with D tentatively TRBD1 (6 bases). Trimming removed 2 bases from V and 0 bases from J, with 11 bases in between. The CDR3 contains 16 residues. Per germline, CDR1 SEHNR and CDR2 FQNEAQ (reference sequence). The CDR3 region is CASSLQGPVSYNEQFF. CDR3 in DNA: TGTGCCAGCAGCTTACAGGGGCCGGTCTCCTACAATGAGCAGTTCTTC.

The chain couples TRBV19 to TRBJ2-3; D gene uncertain. The CDR3 sequence is 12 residues long. Trimming cost V 3 bases and J 8 bases, with 9 bases left between them. Germline V CDR1 and CDR2: LNHDA, SQIVND (reference sequence). In DNA form, the CDR3 reads TGTGCCAGTAGTATGCCGGATATTACGCAGTATTTT. Residues: CASSMPDITQYF. The variable domain in full, with the rest retrieved from reference TRBV19 and TRBJ2-3, is DGGITQSPKYLFRKEGQNVTLSCEQNLNHDAMYWYRQDPGQGLRLIYYSQIVNDFQKGDIAEGYSVSREKKESFPLTVTSAQKNPTAFYLCASSMPDITQYFGPGTRLTVL.

The chain is built from TRBV10-1 and TRBJ2-5; D is possibly TRBD1 (6 bases). The CDR3 length is 15 residues. Trimming removed 6 bases from V and 3 bases from J, with 17 bases in between. In germline, CDR1 is WNHNN, CDR2 SYGVQD (reference sequence). CDR3 bases: TGCGCCAGCAGCCGTGCTGGGACACCAAAAGAGACCCAGTACTTC. Encoded protein: CASSRAGTPKETQYF.

The CDR3 bases are TGCAGCGTTACCGATCCAGGGCGAGGGGTAAACATTCAGTACTTC. Translated: CSVTDPGRGVNIQYF. The chain recombines TRBV29-1 with TRBJ2-4, with D perhaps given as TRBD1 or TRBD2 (5 bases each). The germline V gene encodes CDR1 SQVTM and CDR2 ANQGSEA. V was cut by 5 bases and J by 6 bases, with 20 bases left in between. The CDR3 extends over 15 amino acids. Using reference TRBV29-1 and TRBJ2-4 for the parts outside the CDR3, the full variable domain is SAVISQKPSRDICQRGTSLTIQCQVDSQVTMMFWYRQQPGQSLTLIATANQGSEATYESGFVIDKFPISRPNLTFSTLTVSNMSPEDSSIYLCSVTDPGRGVNIQYFGAGTRLSVL.

This clone has a handful of counts. This chain uses TRBV19 with TRBJ2-7; D ambiguous. This CDR3 has 16 residues. Looked up from germline, CDR1 is LNHDA and CDR2 is SQIVND (reference sequence). V was cut by 7 bases and J by 0 bases, with 19 bases left in between. CDR3 amino acids: CASKRVRRRSSYEQYF. The CDR3 DNA sequence: TGTGCCAGTAAGCGAGTTAGGCGGAGAAGCTCCTACGAGCAGTACTTC.

The chain links TRBV29-1 to TRBJ1-2, with 9 bases aligning to TRBD1. Trimming cost V 7 bases and J 10 bases; bases outside gene matches: 7. Germline V gene sequence: CDR1 SQVTM, CDR2 ANQGSEA. The CDR3 is made up of 11 amino acids. The CDR3 sequence is CSARDRDYYTF. The CDR3 coding sequence is TGCAGCGCCCGGGACAGGGATTACTACACCTTC.

The chain has TRBV5-1 and TRBJ2-3; 13 nucleotides line up with TRBD2. After removal of 3 bases from V and 1 base from J, the junction contained 2 bases not matched to a gene. Germline V gene lookup returns CDR1 SGHRS and CDR2 YFSETQ. CDR3 length: 16 residues. The DNA of the CDR3 is TGCGCCAGCAGCTGGGGGACTAGCGGGGGCACAGATACGCAGTATTTT. Protein sequence: CASSWGTSGGTDTQYF.

The gene calls are TRBV7-9 and TRBJ2-7; D unresolved. V was cut by 3 bases and J by 2 bases, with 11 bases left in between. Germline V CDR1 and CDR2: SEHNR, FQNEAQ (reference sequence). This CDR3 spans 14 amino acids. CDR3 amino acids: CASSFVLEPYEQYF. In DNA form, the CDR3 reads TGTGCCAGCAGCTTTGTCCTAGAGCCCTACGAGCAGTACTTC.

This clone has just a few counts. The V call is TRBV30, the J call TRBJ1-5, with 7 bases aligning to TRBD1. CDR1 and CDR2 (germline): GTSNPN, SVGIG (reference sequence). CDR3 length: 13 residues. Losses at the gene ends were 3 bases for V and 3 bases for J; bases not matched to a gene: 2. The CDR3 region is CAWSGTANQPQHF. In DNA, the CDR3 is TGTGCCTGGAGCGGGACAGCCAATCAGCCCCAGCATTTT.

This clone has a handful of counts. The rearrangement joins TRBV10-2 to TRBJ1-5, with no clear D. The CDR3 sequence is 17 residues long. The germline V gene encodes CDR1 WSHSY and CDR2 SAAADI. V was pared by 2 bases and J by 9 bases, with 23 bases between. The CDR3 here is CASSEISLYLIGMPQHF. CDR3 DNA: TGCGCCAGCAGTGAGATTTCGTTGTACCTGATAGGGATGCCCCAGCATTTT.

V usage is TRBV9 and J usage is TRBJ2-7; perhaps TRBD1 as D (5 bases). The CDR3 runs to 13 residues. V lost 0 bases and J 3 bases, leaving 7 bases between the germline ends. Germline CDR1 and CDR2: SGDLS and YYNGEE. CDR3 loop: CASSVATGYEQYF. CDR3 DNA: TGTGCCAGCAGCGTAGCTACAGGCTACGAGCAGTACTTC.

This clone was found a few times. This chain joins TRBV27 and TRBJ1-2; D is unresolved. The CDR3 contains 15 residues. V lost 2 bases, J lost 2 bases, and 12 bases lay in between. In germline, CDR1 is MNHEY, CDR2 SMNVEV (reference sequence). The CDR3 sequence: CASSLDGSRNYGYTF. CDR3 in DNA: TGTGCCAGCAGTTTAGATGGGAGTAGGAACTATGGCTACACCTTC.

V gene TRBV2 combines with J gene TRBJ1-1; TRBD1 matches at 9 bases. CDR3 size: 15 residues. Trimming removed 6 bases from V and 6 bases from J; junction bases left unmatched: 11. CDR1 and CDR2 (germline): SNHLY, FYNNEI. Written as DNA, the CDR3 is TGTGCCAGCAGCAAGACAGGGGGTGGCGGGGCTGAAGCTTTCTTT. It encodes CASSKTGGGGAEAFF.